These 19 T cell receptor beta chains share one sample of origin, sequenced in a study of blood T cell repertoires in COVID-19. Data came from immunoSEQ multiplex PCR; TCRdb stores just in-frame clones and leaves some out. There are 200,000 to 250,000 clones in the sample; about 89% occur only once, and over 1.5% lies in the top ten. The material sequenced was PBMCs or T cells enriched from blood (not recorded which). These receptors came from a woman under 30 who had recovered from COVID-19.

In this sample, this clone turned up a few times. V gene TRBV19 combines with J gene TRBJ1-2, with 10 bases identical to TRBD1. V gave up 8 bases and J gave up 2 bases; unmatched junction bases: 11. The V gene's germline CDR1 is LNHDA and CDR2 SQIVND (reference sequence). This CDR3 has 16 residues. The CDR3 DNA is TGTGCCAGTGCCTTTTCCCCGGGACAGGGGAACTATGGCTACACCTTC. Its protein is CASAFSPGQGNYGYTF.

V gene TRBV5-4 combines with J gene TRBJ2-1, with 11 bases identical to TRBD2. The CDR3 consists of 14 residues. The germline CDR1 and CDR2 sequences are SGHNT and YYREEE (reference sequence). V trimming: 0 bases; J trimming: 9 bases; junction bases outside the gene matches: 2. Here the CDR3 DNA reads TGTGCCAGCAGCTTGGAGCTAGCGGGGGGTGAGCAGTTCTTC. It codes for CASSLELAGGEQFF.

J is TRBJ1-2 and V is TRBV7-2, with D perhaps matching TRBD1 (6 bases). V shed 2 bases and J shed 8 bases, with 18 bases lying between them. The germline V gene has CDR1 SGHTA and CDR2 FQGNSA. The CDR3 loop spans 15 amino acids. The CDR3, as DNA: TGTGCCAGCAGCTTATTACAGGGTGCCCGTGTGGGCTACACCTTC. It is translated as CASSLLQGARVGYTF.

CDR3 loop: CASSRGQQETQYF. The CDR3 nucleotides read TGTGCCAGCAGCCGGGGACAGCAAGAGACCCAGTACTTC. The chain uses TRBV7-2 and TRBJ2-5; 7 positions agree with TRBD1. Germline assignment: CDR1 SGHTA and CDR2 FQGNSA. The length of the CDR3 is 13 residues. V lost 5 bases and J lost 2; bases outside the gene matches: 2.

This clone showed up just once. The chain carries TRBV5-1 and TRBJ1-4; 8 bases are shared with TRBD1. From germline, CDR1 is SGHRS and CDR2 YFSETQ. The trim removed 4 bases at V and 4 bases at J, leaving 3 bases unmatched. The CDR3 loop spans 14 amino acids. CDR3 loop: CASSRTGRNEKLFF. The CDR3 DNA follows: TGCGCCAGCAGCCGGACAGGGCGTAATGAAAAACTGTTTTTT.

The rearrangement joins TRBV11-2 to TRBJ2-1, with D perhaps matching TRBD2 (6 bases). Germline CDR1 SGHAT, CDR2 FQNNGV. V lost 0 bases, J lost 3 bases, and 12 bases lay in between. The CDR3 spans 16 residues. The CDR3 spells CASSLEAGFYYNEQFF. In DNA, the CDR3 is TGTGCCAGCAGCTTAGAGGCGGGATTTTACTACAATGAGCAGTTCTTC.

In DNA form, the CDR3 reads TGTGCCAGCAGCCAAGGGACTAGCGGGGGGGCCATAGATACGCAGTATTTT. This codes for CASSQGTSGGAIDTQYF. The chain recombines TRBV7-3 with TRBJ2-3; TRBD2 agrees at 16 bases. Per the germline V gene, CDR1 is SGHTA and CDR2 is FQGTGA. This CDR3 comprises 17 residues. The V segment lost 5 bases and the J segment 5 bases; nucleotides outside the gene matches: 7.

The genes are TRBV21-1 and TRBJ2-7; TRBD1, the table's D call, lacks a check against the DNA. TRBV21-1 is a pseudogene. This CDR3 has 13 residues. The CDR3 here is CASSKKGRYEQYF. The CDR3 nucleotides read TGTGCCAGCAGCAAAAAGGGGCGCTACGAGCAGTACTTC.

The rearrangement links TRBV27 to TRBJ1-2, with TRBD1 identical over 8 bases. The CDR3 totals 15 residues. CDR1 MNHEY and CDR2 SMNVEV come from the germline V gene (reference sequence). The ends lost 4 bases at V and 3 bases at J; junction bases unmatched: 7. DNA for the CDR3: TGTGCCAGCAGTTCGAACAGGGGACAGGACTATGGCTACACCTTC. Its translation: CASSSNRGQDYGYTF.

The rearrangement joins TRBV4-1 to TRBJ1-6, with 9 bases identical to TRBD1. V trimming: 3 bases; J trimming: 8 bases; junction bases outside the gene matches: 11. The CDR3 extends over 17 amino acids. Germline loops: CDR1 MGHRA, CDR2 YSYEKL. The CDR3 DNA follows: TGCGCCAGCAGCCAGACCTCCTCCGGACAGGGGTATTCACCCCTCCACTTT. Its translation is CASSQTSSGQGYSPLHF.

This chain connects TRBV10-1 to TRBJ1-1; 7 bases agree with TRBD1. Per germline, CDR1 WNHNN and CDR2 SYGVQD (reference sequence). There are 13 residues in the CDR3. V lost 9 bases, J lost 5 bases, and 9 bases stayed unmatched. CDR3: CARPKGARTEAFF. The DNA of the CDR3 is TGCGCCAGACCCAAGGGGGCTAGGACTGAAGCTTTCTTT.

The V call is TRBV14, the J call TRBJ2-1; TRBD2 agrees at 11 bases. In germline, CDR1 is SGHDN, CDR2 FVKESK. The CDR3 is made up of 16 amino acids. The V segment lost 4 bases and the J segment 6 bases; nucleotides outside the gene matches: 8. CDR3 nucleotides: TGTGCCAGCAGCCGAATTAGCGGGAGGGCCCCCAATGAGCAGTTCTTC. It translates to CASSRISGRAPNEQFF.

The chain combines TRBV10-1 with TRBJ1-2, with 8 bases aligning to TRBD1. The CDR3 extends over 12 amino acids. Trimming took 6 bases from V and 6 from J; bases not matched to a gene: 3. CDR1 is WNHNN, CDR2 SYGVQD, per germline (reference sequence). The CDR3 DNA reads as TGCGCCAGCAGAACAGGGGGAAATGGCTACACCTTC. As protein: CASRTGGNGYTF.

The rearrangement links TRBV5-4 to TRBJ1-2; D ambiguous. Germline V gene lookup returns CDR1 SGHNT and CDR2 YYREEE (reference sequence). The V gene lost 5 bases and the J gene lost 2 bases, with 10 bases spanning the gap. This CDR3 has 13 residues. In nucleotides, the CDR3 is TGTGCCAGCAGACGGGAGTTAAACTATGGCTACACCTTC. Its protein product is CASRRELNYGYTF.

This chain joins TRBV11-3 and TRBJ1-1; 9 bases match TRBD1. The CDR3 is 15 residues long. V was clipped by 4 bases and J by 3 bases; unmatched bases: 6. CDR1 and CDR2 from the germline V gene are SGHNT and YENEEA. In DNA, the CDR3 is TGTGCCAGCAGCTCAAGGACAGGGGAAGACACTGAAGCTTTCTTT. This sequence encodes CASSSRTGEDTEAFF.

The rearrangement links TRBV7-2 to TRBJ2-7; tentatively, D is TRBD1 (5 bases). The CDR3 runs to 13 residues. The V gene's germline CDR1 is SGHTA and CDR2 FQGNSA. Between the trimmed V and J ends, which lost 1 base and 4 bases, there was a span of 8 bases. CDR3: CASSLGSGYEQYF. The DNA for the CDR3 is TGTGCCAGCAGCTTAGGCTCAGGGTACGAGCAGTACTTC.

The chain uses TRBV12-3 or TRBV12-4 and TRBJ2-3; a possible D gene is TRBD1 (6 bases). The CDR3 has 12 residues. Trimming took 6 bases from V and 3 from J, leaving 7 bases between them. CDR3 residues: CASSQGTDTQYF. CDR3 DNA: TGTGCCAGCAGCCAGGGGACAGATACGCAGTATTTT.

For the CDR3, the DNA is TGTGCCAGCAGCTTGAGGACTACTACACCTGAGCAGTTCTTC. Its protein product is CASSLRTTTPEQFF. The chain has TRBV11-3 and TRBJ2-1, with D perhaps matching TRBD2 (6 bases). Trimming took 3 bases from V and 9 from J, leaving 15 bases between them. Looked up from germline, CDR1 is SGHNT and CDR2 is YENEEA. This CDR3 has 14 amino acids.

The chain uses TRBV7-2 and TRBJ2-2, with 9 bases matching TRBD2. The CDR3 spans 15 residues. Unmatched junction bases numbered 0, after V lost 4 bases and J lost 0 bases. Germline V gene sequence: CDR1 SGHTA, CDR2 FQGNSA. CDR3 sequence reads: CASSSSGTNTGELFF. CDR3 DNA: TGTGCCAGCAGCTCTAGCGGGACGAACACCGGGGAGCTGTTTTTT.